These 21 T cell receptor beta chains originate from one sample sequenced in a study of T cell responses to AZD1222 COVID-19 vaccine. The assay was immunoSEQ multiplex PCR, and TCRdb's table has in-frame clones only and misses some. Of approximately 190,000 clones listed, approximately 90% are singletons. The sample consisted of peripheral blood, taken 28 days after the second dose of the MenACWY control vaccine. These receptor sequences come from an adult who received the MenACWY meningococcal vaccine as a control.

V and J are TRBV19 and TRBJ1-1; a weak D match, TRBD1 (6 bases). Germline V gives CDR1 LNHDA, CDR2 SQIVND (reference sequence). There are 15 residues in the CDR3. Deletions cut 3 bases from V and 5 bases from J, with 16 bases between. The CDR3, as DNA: TGTGCCAGTAGTATTTTTTTGGGGGGCAGTACTGAAGCTTTCTTT. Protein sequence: CASSIFLGGSTEAFF. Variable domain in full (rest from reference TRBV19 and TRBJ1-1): DGGITQSPKYLFRKEGQNVTLSCEQNLNHDAMYWYRQDPGQGLRLIYYSQIVNDFQKGDIAEGYSVSREKKESFPLTVTSAQKNPTAFYLCASSIFLGGSTEAFFGQGTRLTVV.

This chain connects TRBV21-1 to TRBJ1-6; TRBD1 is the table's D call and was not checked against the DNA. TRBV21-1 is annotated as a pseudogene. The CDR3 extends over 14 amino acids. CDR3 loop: CASSKARGHSPLHF. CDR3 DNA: TGTGCCAGCAGCAAAGCGAGGGGGCACTCACCCCTCCACTTT.

CDR3 DNA: TGTGCCAAAGAAAGCGGGAGGGGAAGTAGGAATGAGCAGTTCTTC. Encoded protein: CAKESGRGSRNEQFF. The V call is TRBV28, the J call TRBJ2-1, with 10 nucleotides matching TRBD2. Germline V gene lookup returns CDR1 MDHEN and CDR2 SYDVKM. The CDR3 covers 15 residues. V shed 10 bases, J shed 7 bases, and the junction held 13 bases outside the gene matches.

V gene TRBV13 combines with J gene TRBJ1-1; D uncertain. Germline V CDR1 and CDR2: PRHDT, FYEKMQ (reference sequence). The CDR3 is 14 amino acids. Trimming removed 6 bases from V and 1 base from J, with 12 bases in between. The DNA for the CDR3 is TGTGCCAGCAGTCCCCGGACGCCGAACACTGAAGCTTTCTTT. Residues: CASSPRTPNTEAFF.

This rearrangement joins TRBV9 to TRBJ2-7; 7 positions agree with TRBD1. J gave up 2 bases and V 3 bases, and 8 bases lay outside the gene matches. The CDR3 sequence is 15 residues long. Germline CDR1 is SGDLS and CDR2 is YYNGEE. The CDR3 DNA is TGTGCCAGCAGCGAGACAGGGAGCCAAGCCTACGAGCAGTACTTC. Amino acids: CASSETGSQAYEQYF.

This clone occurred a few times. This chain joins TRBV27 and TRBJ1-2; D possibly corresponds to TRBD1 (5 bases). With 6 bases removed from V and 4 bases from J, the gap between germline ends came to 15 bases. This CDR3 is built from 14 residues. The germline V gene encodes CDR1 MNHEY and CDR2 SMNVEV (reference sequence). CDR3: CASSFRRGGYGYTF. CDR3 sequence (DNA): TGTGCCAGCAGCTTTCGACGTGGGGGCTATGGCTACACCTTC.

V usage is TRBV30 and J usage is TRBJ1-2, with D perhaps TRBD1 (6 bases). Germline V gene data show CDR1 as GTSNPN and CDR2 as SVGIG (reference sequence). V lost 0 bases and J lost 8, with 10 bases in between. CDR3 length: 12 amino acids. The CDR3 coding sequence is TGTGCCTGGAGTGTCGGGGGGCAGGGCTACACCTTC. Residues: CAWSVGGQGYTF.

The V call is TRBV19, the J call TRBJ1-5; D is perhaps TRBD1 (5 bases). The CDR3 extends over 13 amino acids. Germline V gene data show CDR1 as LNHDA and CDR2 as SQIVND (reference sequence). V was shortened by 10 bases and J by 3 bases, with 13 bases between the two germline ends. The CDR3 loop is CATQYRHNQPQHF. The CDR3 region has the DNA TGTGCCACACAGTACAGGCACAATCAGCCCCAGCATTTT.

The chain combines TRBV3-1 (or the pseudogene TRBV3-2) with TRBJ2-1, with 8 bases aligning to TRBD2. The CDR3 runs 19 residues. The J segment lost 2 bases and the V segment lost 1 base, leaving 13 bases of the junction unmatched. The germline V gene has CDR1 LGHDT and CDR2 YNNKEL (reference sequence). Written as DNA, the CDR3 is TGTGCCAGCAGCCAAGTACCCCATAGCGGGATCGGGACCTACAATGAGCAGTTCTTC. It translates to CASSQVPHSGIGTYNEQFF.

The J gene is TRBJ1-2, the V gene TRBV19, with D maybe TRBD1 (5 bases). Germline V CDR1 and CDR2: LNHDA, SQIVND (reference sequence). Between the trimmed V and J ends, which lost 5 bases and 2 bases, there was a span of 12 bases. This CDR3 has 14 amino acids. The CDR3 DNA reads TGTGCCAGTAGTGTTGACAGAAGCAACTATGGCTACACCTTC. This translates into CASSVDRSNYGYTF.

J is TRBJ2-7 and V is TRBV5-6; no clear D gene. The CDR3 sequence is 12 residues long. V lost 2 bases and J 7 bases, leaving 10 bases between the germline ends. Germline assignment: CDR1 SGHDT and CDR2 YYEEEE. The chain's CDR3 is CASSLSGFEQYF. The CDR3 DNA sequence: TGTGCCAGCAGCTTATCGGGCTTTGAGCAGTACTTC.

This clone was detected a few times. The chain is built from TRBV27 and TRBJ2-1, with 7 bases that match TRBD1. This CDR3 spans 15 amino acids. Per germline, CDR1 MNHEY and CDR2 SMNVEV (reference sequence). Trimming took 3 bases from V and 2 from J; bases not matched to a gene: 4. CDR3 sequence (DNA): TGTGCCAGCAGTTTCTCGGGACAGCCCTACAATGAGCAGTTCTTC. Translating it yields CASSFSGQPYNEQFF.

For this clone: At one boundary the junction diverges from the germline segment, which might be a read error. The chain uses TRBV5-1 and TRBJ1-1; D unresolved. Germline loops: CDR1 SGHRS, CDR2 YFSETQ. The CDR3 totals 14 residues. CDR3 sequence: CASRFSGLNTEAFF. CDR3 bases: TGCGCCAGCCGCTTTAGCGGGCTGAACACTGAAGCTTTCTTT.

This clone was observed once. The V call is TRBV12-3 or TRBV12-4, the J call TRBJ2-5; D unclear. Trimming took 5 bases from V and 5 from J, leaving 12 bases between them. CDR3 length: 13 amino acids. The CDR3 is CASSRLGGETQYF. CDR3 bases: TGTGCCAGCAGTCGCCTAGGTGGGGAGACCCAGTACTTC.

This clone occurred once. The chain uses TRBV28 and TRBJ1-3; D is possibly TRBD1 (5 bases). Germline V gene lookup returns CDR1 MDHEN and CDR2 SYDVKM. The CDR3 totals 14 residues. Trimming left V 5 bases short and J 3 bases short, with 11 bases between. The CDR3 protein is CASSPRGNGNTIYF. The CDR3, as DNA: TGTGCCAGCAGTCCTAGGGGAAATGGAAACACCATATATTTT.

The CDR3 sequence: CASSVEINTEAFF. The CDR3 DNA reads as TGTGCCAGCAGCGTAGAGATTAACACTGAAGCTTTCTTT. The genes are TRBV9 and TRBJ1-1, with D hard to call. The V and J ends lost 0 bases and 2 bases respectively, with 5 bases between them. Germline CDR1 and CDR2: SGDLS and YYNGEE. CDR3 length: 13 residues.

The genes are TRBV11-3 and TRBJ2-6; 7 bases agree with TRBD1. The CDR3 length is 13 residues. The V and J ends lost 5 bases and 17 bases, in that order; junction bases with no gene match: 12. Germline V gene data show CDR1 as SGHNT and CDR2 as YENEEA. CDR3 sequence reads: CASSLKGTDSLTF. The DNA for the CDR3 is TGTGCCAGCAGCCTTAAGGGGACAGACTCCTTGACTTTC.

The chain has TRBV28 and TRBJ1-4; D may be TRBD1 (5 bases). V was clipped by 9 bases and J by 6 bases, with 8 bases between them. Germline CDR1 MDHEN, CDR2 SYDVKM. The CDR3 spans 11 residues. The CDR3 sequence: CASGRDEKLFF. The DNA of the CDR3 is TGTGCCAGTGGCAGGGATGAAAAACTGTTTTTT.

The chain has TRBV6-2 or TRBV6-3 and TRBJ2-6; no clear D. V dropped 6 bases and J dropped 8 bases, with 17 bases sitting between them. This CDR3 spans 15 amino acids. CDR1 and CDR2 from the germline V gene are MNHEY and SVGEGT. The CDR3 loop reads CASSPHVLVSNVLTF. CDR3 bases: TGTGCCAGCAGCCCCCACGTCTTGGTTTCCAACGTCCTGACTTTC.

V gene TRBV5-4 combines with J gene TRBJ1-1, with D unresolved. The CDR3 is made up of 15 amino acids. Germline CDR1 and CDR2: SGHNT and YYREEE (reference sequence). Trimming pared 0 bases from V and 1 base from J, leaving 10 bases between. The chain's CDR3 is CASSLGGVSNTEAFF. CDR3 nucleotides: TGTGCCAGCAGCTTGGGTGGTGTTTCGAACACTGAAGCTTTCTTT.

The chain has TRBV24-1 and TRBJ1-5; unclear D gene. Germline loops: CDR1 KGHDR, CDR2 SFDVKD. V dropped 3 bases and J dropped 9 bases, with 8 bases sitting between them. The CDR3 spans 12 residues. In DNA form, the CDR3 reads TGTGCCACCAGTGATCCTGGACGGCCCCAGCATTTT. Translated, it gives CATSDPGRPQHF.